The 17 T cell receptor beta chains listed next were all sequenced from one sample in a study of blood T cell repertoires in COVID-19. The method was immunoSEQ multiplex PCR; TCRdb's version includes in-frame clones alone and lacks a portion of them. The table has about 260,000 clones, more than 85% seen once. Sequencing was carried out using peripheral blood. The source is a woman between 55 and 75 years old with COVID-19, enrolled during active disease.

This chain joins TRBV9 and TRBJ2-3; D unclear. Between the trimmed V and J ends, which lost 0 bases and 2 bases, there was a span of 10 bases. CDR3 length: 15 amino acids. Per germline, CDR1 SGDLS and CDR2 YYNGEE. The CDR3 region is CASSVGVRHTDTQYF. In DNA, the CDR3 is TGTGCCAGCAGCGTAGGGGTGCGGCACACAGATACGCAGTATTTT.

The chain has TRBV7-8 and TRBJ2-1; 10 bases agree with TRBD2. The V and J ends lost 5 bases and 3 bases, in that order; junction bases with no gene match: 4. This CDR3 has 15 residues. Germline V lookup: CDR1 SGHVS, CDR2 FQNEAQ. The CDR3 loop is CASSTRLAGYNEQFF. The CDR3 bases are TGTGCCAGCAGCACCCGACTAGCGGGCTACAATGAGCAGTTCTTC.

The chain joins TRBV5-4 to TRBJ2-2, with a tentative D call TRBD1 (6 bases). Deletions cut 3 bases from V and 3 bases from J, with 9 bases between. Germline values: CDR1 SGHNT, CDR2 YYREEE (reference sequence). The length of the CDR3 is 14 residues. CDR3 nucleotides: TGTGCCAGCAGCTCCAACAGGGACACCGGGGAGCTGTTTTTT. Its protein product is CASSSNRDTGELFF.

The chain uses TRBV24-1 and TRBJ2-1, with TRBD2 matching 13 bases. In germline, CDR1 is KGHDR, CDR2 SFDVKD. The CDR3 is made up of 17 amino acids. With 3 bases clipped from V and 6 bases from J, the junction kept 7 bases outside the gene matches. CDR3 protein: CATSDLRLAGGSNEQFF. DNA of the CDR3: TGTGCCACCAGTGATCTCCGACTAGCGGGAGGCAGCAATGAGCAGTTCTTC.

This clone was recorded once. The chain carries TRBV7-9 and TRBJ1-2; D possibly corresponds to TRBD1 (6 bases). This CDR3 is built from 15 residues. With 6 bases removed from V and 0 bases from J, the gap between germline ends came to 14 bases. Germline V CDR1 and CDR2: SEHNR, FQNEAQ (reference sequence). In nucleotides, the CDR3 is TGTGCCAGCAGACCTTCACAGGGCCCTAACTATGGCTACACCTTC. The encoded protein is CASRPSQGPNYGYTF.

The chain couples TRBV11-2 to TRBJ2-3; a weak D match, TRBD1 (6 bases). Germline CDR1 is SGHAT and CDR2 is FQNNGV. This CDR3 spans 15 amino acids. Trimming took off 1 base at V and 8 bases at J, with 16 bases between the two ends. The CDR3 DNA sequence: TGTGCCAGCAGCTTAGTCCGTAGCGACAGGTCTACGCAGTATTTT. It encodes CASSLVRSDRSTQYF.

The CDR3: CASSPKTLDSWGGDTQYF. DNA for the CDR3: TGCGCCAGCAGCCCAAAGACCCTCGATAGCTGGGGGGGGGATACGCAGTATTTT. The chain couples TRBV4-1 to TRBJ2-3; TRBD2 matches 7 bases. V lost 4 bases, J lost 6 bases, and 19 bases stayed unmatched. The CDR3 sequence is 18 residues long. CDR1 is MGHRA, CDR2 YSYEKL, per germline.

The rearrangement joins TRBV7-9 to TRBJ2-7; no reliable D call. The CDR3 runs to 11 residues. The V gene lost 1 base and the J gene lost 5 bases, with 3 bases spanning the gap. CDR1 and CDR2 from the germline V gene are SEHNR and FQNEAQ (reference sequence). The CDR3 reads CASSLVDEQYF. CDR3 DNA sequence: TGTGCCAGCAGCTTAGTCGACGAGCAGTACTTC.

This clone was recorded once. The rearrangement links TRBV5-4 to TRBJ2-7, with D possibly matching TRBD1 (5 bases). The CDR3 has 14 residues. Germline V gene sequence: CDR1 SGHNT, CDR2 YYREEE (reference sequence). V gave up 0 bases and J gave up 6 bases, with 13 bases separating them. This chain's CDR3 is CASSLVGQGGEQYF. The CDR3 nucleotides read TGTGCCAGCAGCTTGGTAGGCCAGGGTGGCGAGCAGTACTTC.

This rearrangement joins TRBV28 to TRBJ1-4; D remains unclear. Germline CDR1 MDHEN, CDR2 SYDVKM. The CDR3 is 14 residues long. Trimming removed 6 bases at V and 4 bases at J, with 12 bases between. The CDR3 sequence is CASSQTEFNEKLFF. The CDR3 DNA is TGTGCCAGCAGCCAGACTGAGTTTAATGAAAAACTGTTTTTT. The variable domain in full, completed from reference TRBV28 and TRBJ1-4, reads DVKVTQSSRYLVKRTGEKVFLECVQDMDHENMFWYRQDPGLGLRLIYFSYDVKMKEKGDIPEGYSVSREKKERFSLILESASTNQTSMYLCASSQTEFNEKLFFGSGTQLSVL.

The chain employs TRBV7-2 and TRBJ2-7, with 10 bases lining up with TRBD1. This CDR3 spans 17 amino acids. The germline V gene has CDR1 SGHTA and CDR2 FQGNSA. The V gene end was trimmed by 5 bases and the J gene end by 0 bases; junction bases not matched to a gene: 10. CDR3 sequence: CASSARTGTGASYEQYF. The CDR3 region has the DNA TGTGCCAGCAGCGCACGGACCGGGACAGGGGCCTCCTACGAGCAGTACTTC.

The gene calls are TRBV7-6 and TRBJ2-3, with D perhaps TRBD1 (6 bases). Germline CDR1 SGHVS, CDR2 FNYEAQ. V was clipped by 5 bases and J by 2 bases, with 17 bases between them. This CDR3 comprises 16 residues. The CDR3 reads CASSRAPGQNTDTQYF. Written as DNA, the CDR3 is TGTGCCAGCAGCAGAGCCCCGGGACAAAACACAGATACGCAGTATTTT.

This clone was detected only a few times. The rearrangement joins TRBV30 to TRBJ1-6; unclear D gene. The CDR3 is 15 residues long. Germline V gene lookup returns CDR1 GTSNPN and CDR2 SVGIG (reference sequence). With 2 bases removed from V and 1 base from J, the gap between germline ends came to 9 bases. For the CDR3, the DNA is TGTGCCTGGAGTTCAGGAGGATCCTATAATTCACCCCTCCACTTT. Protein: CAWSSGGSYNSPLHF.

V usage is TRBV9 and J usage is TRBJ1-3; tentative D call: TRBD1 (6 bases). V was pared by 5 bases and J by 1 base, with 16 bases between. The CDR3 contains 16 residues. Germline assignment: CDR1 SGDLS and CDR2 YYNGEE. The CDR3 region is CASSRDPDRSGNTIYF. CDR3 nucleotides: TGTGCCAGCAGTAGAGACCCGGACAGATCTGGAAACACCATATATTTT.

This chain uses TRBV19 with TRBJ1-2; D possibly corresponds to TRBD1 (6 bases). CDR1 is LNHDA, CDR2 SQIVND, per germline (reference sequence). Trimming left V 4 bases short and J 4 bases short, with 16 bases between. The CDR3 is made up of 15 amino acids. The CDR3 region is CASSSEGGLSYGYTF. Written as DNA, the CDR3 is TGTGCCAGTAGTAGCGAGGGGGGGCTCTCCTATGGCTACACCTTC.

The CDR3 sequence: CATSGTGVPKQYF. The DNA for the CDR3 is TGTGCCACCAGTGGGACAGGGGTCCCCAAGCAGTACTTC. V and J are TRBV24-1 and TRBJ2-7; 9 nucleotides line up with TRBD1. The CDR3 sequence is 13 residues long. V lost 5 bases and J lost 8; bases outside the gene matches: 6. Germline CDR1 and CDR2: KGHDR and SFDVKD.

The genes are TRBV28 and TRBJ1-5; 9 bases match TRBD1. The length of the CDR3 is 19 residues. The V gene end was trimmed by 3 bases and the J gene end by 5 bases; junction bases not matched to a gene: 17. CDR1 MDHEN and CDR2 SYDVKM come from the germline V gene. This chain's CDR3 is CASSFELWTGTGFYQPQHF. The CDR3 DNA is TGTGCCAGCAGTTTCGAATTGTGGACCGGGACAGGGTTTTATCAGCCCCAGCATTTT.